Listed below are T cell receptor beta chains from one sample, sequenced in a study of shared clonotypes between healthy human individuals. This table comes from immunoSEQ multiplex PCR, and its TCRdb copy is limited to in-frame clones, with some not included. The table includes about 2.4 million clones, 80% to 95% detected once. The sequencing input was naive CD4+ T cells from PBMCs. These TCRs come from a man aged 18 to 29 in good health. Some clones in this sample may be carry-over from other donors' samples. Both conserved end residues are part of each CDR3. D genes are given only for firm matches. Not all rows give a size; the values are once, few, many and, for expanded clones, a class.

j_call | d_call | v_call | clone_size | cdr3_nt | cdr3_aa
TRBJ2-2 | . | TRBV9 | . | TGTGCCAGCAGCGTAGCGGCAGGCCACACCGGGGAGCTGTTTTTT | CASSVAAGHTGELFF
TRBJ2-3 | TRBD2 | TRBV5-6 | . | TGTGCCAGCAGCCGGACTAGCGGGAGCAGCACAGATACGCAGTATTTT | CASSRTSGSSTDTQYF
TRBJ2-2 | . | TRBV30 | once | TGTGCCTGGAGTGCATCGTATCAGTGGAACACCGGGGAGCTGTTTTTT | CAWSASYQWNTGELFF
TRBJ1-2 | TRBD1 | TRBV6-1 | . | TGTGCCAGCAGGGGGACAGGGGCCAACTATGGCTACACCTTC | CASRGTGANYGYTF
TRBJ2-3 | . | TRBV4-1 | . | TGCGCCAGCAGCCAGCGGCCGCTAGCACTCGGCACAGATACGCAGTATTTT | CASSQRPLALGTDTQYF
TRBJ2-7 | . | TRBV6-6 | . | TGTGCCAGCGGGTCTTCATTCCCCTACGAGCAGTACTTC | CASGSSFPYEQYF
TRBJ1-5 | TRBD1 | TRBV18 | . | TGTGCCAGCTCACCAAGTTGGACAGGTGAGAATCAGCCCCAGCATTTT | CASSPSWTGENQPQHF
TRBJ2-7 | . | TRBV5-1 | . | TGCGCCAGCAGCTTGGACGCGGGTGGGCAGTACTTC | CASSLDAGGQYF
TRBJ2-3 | . | TRBV7-2 | . | TGTGCCAGCAGCTTAGTTCGGGGAGATACGCAGTATTTT | CASSLVRGDTQYF
TRBJ2-2 | . | TRBV5-1 | . | TGCGCCAGCAGCTTGTTGACGGCTAGCGCGCCCGGGGAGCTGTTTTTT | CASSLLTASAPGELFF
TRBJ2-7 | . | TRBV7-9 | . | TGTGCCAGCAGCCCCCATCCCAGGGGAGACGAGCAGTACTTC | CASSPHPRGDEQYF
TRBJ2-3 | TRBD2 | TRBV7-9 | . | TGTGCCAGCAGCTCTTATAGCGGGAGGCTCTACACAGATACGCAGTATTTT | CASSSYSGRLYTDTQYF
TRBJ1-1 | . | TRBV5-1 | once | TGCGCCAGCAGCTTGGTTGGTGGAGACACTGAAGCTTTCTTT | CASSLVGGDTEAFF
TRBJ2-3 | TRBD1 | TRBV5-1 | . | TGCGCCAGCAGCTTGGGAGCCTTGGGACAGGGGACAGATACGCAGTATTTT | CASSLGALGQGTDTQYF
TRBJ1-1 | . | TRBV16 | . | TGTGCCAGCAGCGCAATCGAGACAGAATACAACACTGAAGCTTTCTTT | CASSAIETEYNTEAFF
TRBJ1-5 | . | TRBV28 | . | TGTGCCAGCACTCCCCGGAGGCGTGGGAGCAATCAGCCCCAGCATTTT | CASTPRRRGSNQPQHF
TRBJ1-1 | . | TRBV28 | . | TGTGCCAGCAGTTCTTCTCCGGGCCCTAACACTGAAGCTTTCTTT | CASSSSPGPNTEAFF
TRBJ1-5 | . | TRBV19 | once | TGTGCCAGTAGTCCCCGTCTTCGTCATCAGCCCCAGCATTTT | CASSPRLRHQPQHF
TRBJ2-4 | TRBD1 | TRBV5-6 | . | TGTGCCAGCAGCTTGCAGGGGGCCCGCGCGGGTACCAAAAACATTCAGTACTTC | CASSLQGARAGTKNIQYF
TRBJ2-7 | . | TRBV5-1 | . | TGCGCCAGCAGCTACTCAGAGGGGCCGTACGAGCAGTACTTC | CASSYSEGPYEQYF
TRBJ2-4 | . | TRBV27 | . | TGTGCCAGCATGCCAGCGGAGAAATCTTTAGCCAAAAACATTCAGTACTTC | CASMPAEKSLAKNIQYF
TRBJ2-3 | . | TRBV7-6 | . | TGTGCCAGCAGCTTAAGACAGACGCCCACAGATACGCAGTATTTT | CASSLRQTPTDTQYF
TRBJ2-2 | TRBD2 | TRBV9 | . | TGTGCCAGCGGACTAGCGGGATCCGGGGAGCTGTTTTTT | CASGLAGSGELFF
TRBJ1-1 | . | TRBV27 | . | TGTGCCAGCAGCCCTAACTGGGCGGCCATCAACACTGAAGCTTTCTTT | CASSPNWAAINTEAFF
TRBJ2-7 | . | TRBV28 | . | TGTGCCAGCAGTGCCCCACAGGGATCCTACGAGCAGTACTTC | CASSAPQGSYEQYF
TRBJ2-5 | TRBD2 | TRBV10-3 | . | TGTGCCATCAGCGACAGGAGCGGGAGGCAGGAGACCCAGTACTTC | CAISDRSGRQETQYF
TRBJ2-1 | TRBD2 | TRBV10-2 | . | TGCGCCACCGTCTTGACTAGCGGTTACAATGAGCAGTTCTTC | CATVLTSGYNEQFF
TRBJ2-7 | . | TRBV19 | . | TGTGCCAGTAGTACGAGCGGAGACTACGAGCAGTACTTC | CASSTSGDYEQYF
TRBJ1-1 | . | TRBV10-1 | . | TGCGCCAGCAGCGGCATGAACACTGAAGCTTTCTTT | CASSGMNTEAFF
TRBJ1-4 | . | TRBV18 | once | TGTGCCAGCTCCCTCGCAGGGGCTAATGAAAAACTGTTTTTT | CASSLAGANEKLFF
TRBJ1-3 | . | TRBV28 | . | TGTGCCAGCAGTTTGTCAGGCTCTGGAAACACCATATATTTT | CASSLSGSGNTIYF
TRBJ1-5 | . | TRBV11-2 | . | TGTGCCAGCAGTCGCACAGGGAACAATCAGCCCCAGCATTTT | CASSRTGNNQPQHF
TRBJ2-3 | . | TRBV5-6 | . | TGTGCCAGCAGCTACCGGGACCACAGCACAGATACGCAGTATTTT | CASSYRDHSTDTQYF
TRBJ1-1 | TRBD1 | TRBV28 | . | TGTGCCAGCAGTTTTGGACAGGGAGACACTGAAGCTTTCTTT | CASSFGQGDTEAFF
TRBJ1-5 | . | TRBV18 | . | TGTGCCAGCTCACTCACAGGGTTGGTCAATCAGCCCCAGCATTTT | CASSLTGLVNQPQHF
TRBJ2-3 | TRBD2 | TRBV7-6 | . | TGTGCCAGCAGCCATCCGAATAGCGGGGGCAGCACAGATACGCAGTATTTT | CASSHPNSGGSTDTQYF
TRBJ1-2 | TRBD1 | TRBV6-1 | . | TGTGCCAGCAGCGCTCGACAGGGGAGGTATGGCTACACCTTC | CASSARQGRYGYTF
TRBJ2-1 | TRBD1 | TRBV2 | . | TGTGCCAGCAGATGGGGACAGGGGTGGCTAAATGAGCAGTTCTTC | CASRWGQGWLNEQFF
TRBJ2-6 | . | TRBV7-9 | once | TGTGCCAGCAGCCCGGGCCAGGGTAATACTGGGGCCAACGTCCTGACTTTC | CASSPGQGNTGANVLTF
TRBJ1-5 | . | TRBV5-1 | . | TGCGCCAGCAGCTTGGTGGGAGAGGTCGGGGAGCCCCAGCATTTT | CASSLVGEVGEPQHF
TRBJ1-1 | . | TRBV6-1 | once | TGTGCCAGCAGTCCGGGACCGAAGAACACTGAAGCTTTCTTT | CASSPGPKNTEAFF
TRBJ1-4 | . | TRBV7-9 | . | TGTGCCAGCAGCTTATGGCAGGGAACGAATGAAAAACTGTTTTTT | CASSLWQGTNEKLFF
TRBJ2-6 | TRBD1 | TRBV7-9 | . | TGTGCCAGCAGCTCCGGACAGGGGTTCTCTGGGGCCAACGTCCTGACTTTC | CASSSGQGFSGANVLTF
TRBJ1-2 | . | TRBV28 | . | TGTGCCAGCAGTTTATCCCGTGGTGGCTACACCTTC | CASSLSRGGYTF
TRBJ1-5 | . | TRBV28 | . | TGTGCCAGCAGCGAGCGGGTCTCGGCCAGTCATTTT | CASSERVSASHF
TRBJ1-5 | . | TRBV18 | . | TGTGCCAGCTCCCCCGCTGGGGCGCGTGATCAGCCCCAGCATTTT | CASSPAGARDQPQHF
TRBJ1-5 | TRBD1 | TRBV6-1 | . | TGTGCCTCTTCGATTACAGGGGATAGCAATCAGCCCCAGCATTTT | CASSITGDSNQPQHF
TRBJ2-2 | TRBD2 | TRBV5-4 | . | TGTGCCAGCAGTCTTGGACTAGCGGTGAACACCGGGGAGCTGTTTTTT | CASSLGLAVNTGELFF
TRBJ1-5 | . | TRBV11-2 | once | TGTGCCAGCAGCTTAGCGATCCAGGCGAATCAGCCCCAGCATTTT | CASSLAIQANQPQHF
TRBJ1-1 | . | TRBV4-3 | few | TGCGCCAGCAGCAGGGAGGTTCACACTGAAGCTTTCTTT | CASSREVHTEAFF
TRBJ1-2 | . | TRBV5-1 | . | TGCGCCAGCCGCCGGGAAGACGCGTATGGCTACACCTTC | CASRREDAYGYTF
TRBJ2-1 | TRBD2 | TRBV9 | . | TGTGCCAGCAGCGTAGTGGGGACTAGCGGGGTCAATGAGCAGTTCTTC | CASSVVGTSGVNEQFF
TRBJ2-5 | . | TRBV6-5 | . | TGTGCCAGCAGTTTACCCGGCTCGGAGACCCAGTACTTC | CASSLPGSETQYF
TRBJ1-2 | TRBD1 | TRBV28 | . | TGTGCCAGCAGTTTTGGGGCAGGGGGGTACTATGGCTACACCTTC | CASSFGAGGYYGYTF
TRBJ1-2 | . | TRBV10-3 | . | TGTGCCATCAGTGAGTCGTGGCCCAGGGCGGTCAACACCTTC | CAISESWPRAVNTF